This entry lists 26 T cell receptor beta chains sequenced from one sample in a study of vaccination and CD4 T cells after COVID-19. Each CDR3 protein is one row after TCRdb ran MiXCR on the PCR reads. The repertoire holds about 15,000 distinct CDR3 sequences, with around 69% as singletons. Sequencing used CD4+ T cells from blood, obtained after SARS-CoV-2 vaccination. These receptors came from a human donor who had recovered from COVID-19.

The chain couples TRBV20-1 to TRBJ2-7; 14 bases are a match to TRBD2. The V segment lost 5 bases and the J segment 0 bases; nucleotides outside the gene matches: 6. This CDR3 has 16 amino acids. Germline loops: CDR1 DFQATT, CDR2 SNEGSKA (reference sequence). CDR3 amino acids: CSADDGTSGSSYEQYF. DNA for the CDR3: TGCAGTGCTGACGACGGGACTAGCGGGAGCTCCTACGAGCAGTACTTC.

The rearrangement links TRBV10-2 to TRBJ1-6; D not resolved. Germline V gene data show CDR1 as WSHSY and CDR2 as SAAADI. Deletions cut 5 bases from V and 11 bases from J, with 13 bases between. The CDR3 extends over 13 amino acids. The CDR3 bases are TGCGCCAGCAGTCCTGAGGGTATGACACCCCTCCACTTT. Amino acid sequence: CASSPEGMTPLHF.

Only one count was recorded for this clonotype. This chain joins TRBV7-9 and TRBJ1-1, with TRBD1 matching 7 bases. The germline CDR1 and CDR2 sequences are SEHNR and FQNEAQ (reference sequence). This CDR3 has 14 amino acids. Unmatched junction bases numbered 6, after V lost 7 bases and J lost 1 base. The CDR3 DNA reads TGTGCCAGCACGAACAGGGACAGGAACACTGAAGCTTTCTTT. Its protein product is CASTNRDRNTEAFF.

CDR3 in amino acids: CAWSVIGGGPFYEQYF. CDR3 nucleotide sequence: TGTGCCTGGAGTGTTATCGGTGGCGGACCATTCTACGAGCAGTACTTC. The V call is TRBV30, the J call TRBJ2-7; D unclear. The CDR3 covers 16 residues. Between the trimmed V and J ends, which lost 0 bases and 3 bases, there was a span of 18 bases. CDR1 is GTSNPN, CDR2 SVGIG, per germline (reference sequence).

This clonotype was counted a few times. J is TRBJ1-3 and V is TRBV19; D remains ambiguous. Trimming shortened V by 2 bases and J by 2 bases, and 7 bases separated the two germline ends. There are 14 residues in the CDR3. The germline V gene encodes CDR1 LNHDA and CDR2 SQIVND (reference sequence). The DNA of the CDR3 is TGTGCCAGTAGTATATCCGGAACTGGAAACACCATATATTTT. Translation gives CASSISGTGNTIYF.

J is TRBJ1-2 and V is TRBV28; tentative D call: TRBD1 (6 bases). Germline V CDR1 and CDR2: MDHEN, SYDVKM. The V end lost 4 bases, the J end lost 1 base, and 13 bases lay between the germline ends. The CDR3 totals 15 residues. CDR3 sequence (DNA): TGTGCCAGCAGTTCCTCCGGGACACTTAACTATGGCTACACCTTC. This gives the protein CASSSSGTLNYGYTF.

This clonotype was detected only a few times. The gene calls are TRBV2 and TRBJ1-6; D possibly corresponds to TRBD1 (6 bases). Germline values: CDR1 SNHLY, CDR2 FYNNEI. The CDR3 is 16 amino acids. V was pared by 7 bases and J by 6 bases, with 19 bases between. The CDR3 reads CASITNRGTPNSPLHF. As DNA, the CDR3 is TGTGCCAGCATTACGAATAGGGGGACTCCTAATTCACCCCTCCACTTT.

The chain couples TRBV28 to TRBJ1-4; TRBD1 matches 7 bases. The CDR3 contains 15 residues. Germline-derived CDR1 and CDR2 are MDHEN and SYDVKM. V shed 4 bases, J shed 5 bases, and the junction held 7 bases outside the gene matches. The CDR3 DNA is TGTGCCAGCAGTTATGGGGACAGCTCGAATGAAAAACTGTTTTTT. Translation gives CASSYGDSSNEKLFF.

This chain connects TRBV20-1 to TRBJ2-7; 13 nucleotides agree with TRBD2. CDR1 and CDR2 from the germline V gene are DFQATT and SNEGSKA (reference sequence). With 3 bases clipped from V and 2 bases from J, the junction kept 25 bases outside the gene matches. The CDR3 has 22 residues. CDR3 DNA: TGCAGTGCTAGTCGGAGCTACTTACCGGGACTAGCGGGACTAAAACCCCCCTACGAGCAGTACTTC. As protein: CSASRSYLPGLAGLKPPYEQYF.

In this sample, this clonotype turned up a few times. The chain recombines TRBV11-1 with TRBJ2-5; 8 bases are shared with TRBD1. The junction had 3 bases not matched to a gene; V was cut back by 5 bases and J by 1 base. Germline values: CDR1 SGHAT, CDR2 FQDESV (reference sequence). The CDR3 runs 14 residues. In DNA form, the CDR3 reads TGTGCCAGCAGCCCCGGGACAGGCCAAGAGACCCAGTACTTC. It yields the protein CASSPGTGQETQYF.

The chain recombines TRBV5-1 with TRBJ2-1; D is unclear. Trimming removed 0 bases from V and 9 bases from J, with 13 bases in between. CDR1 and CDR2 from the germline V gene are SGHRS and YFSETQ. CDR3 length: 14 amino acids. The CDR3 sequence: CASSLGSRPGEQFF. The CDR3 nucleotides read TGCGCCAGCAGCTTGGGTTCCCGCCCGGGTGAGCAGTTCTTC.

The J gene is TRBJ2-7, the V gene TRBV27; D is undetermined. CDR1 MNHEY and CDR2 SMNVEV come from the germline V gene (reference sequence). V was clipped by 6 bases and J by 5 bases, with 11 bases between them. CDR3 length: 12 amino acids. CDR3 bases: TGTGCCAGCAGCTCAGTCGGGCACGAGCAGTACTTC. Residues: CASSSVGHEQYF.

The chain combines TRBV20-1 with TRBJ1-5; D gene uncertain. CDR3 size: 14 residues. Germline V gene data show CDR1 as DFQATT and CDR2 as SNEGSKA (reference sequence). V was clipped by 0 bases and J by 6 bases, with 12 bases between them. The CDR3 loop is CSARDPGMGQPQHF. Written as DNA, the CDR3 is TGCAGTGCTAGAGATCCGGGGATGGGTCAGCCCCAGCATTTT.

The chain has TRBV6-4 and TRBJ2-1; TRBD1 matches at 7 bases. V was pared by 5 bases and J by 6 bases, with 7 bases of the junction left unmatched. In germline, CDR1 is MRHNA, CDR2 SNTAGT. CDR3 size: 14 residues. DNA for the CDR3: TGTGCCAGCAGTTTAAACAGGGGAGTCAATGAGCAGTTCTTC. Protein product: CASSLNRGVNEQFF.

This clonotype was seen a single time. This chain joins TRBV30 and TRBJ2-5; D call uncertain. Looked up from germline, CDR1 is GTSNPN and CDR2 is SVGIG (reference sequence). Trimming removed 0 bases at V and 5 bases at J, with 7 bases between. There are 12 residues in the CDR3. In DNA, the CDR3 is TGTGCCTGGAGTGTAGTGGGGGAGACCCAGTACTTC. This gives the protein CAWSVVGETQYF.

This rearrangement joins TRBV5-1 to TRBJ2-7, with TRBD2 as a possible D gene (6 bases). Germline V gene lookup returns CDR1 SGHRS and CDR2 YFSETQ. The CDR3 is 15 amino acids. Trimming pared 4 bases from V and 2 bases from J, leaving 16 bases between. The CDR3 loop is CASSDSGGFPYEQYF. The CDR3 coding sequence is TGCGCCAGCAGCGATTCCGGGGGATTTCCCTACGAGCAGTACTTC.

The genes are TRBV28 and TRBJ1-5, with 10 nucleotides matching TRBD1. CDR1 and CDR2 (germline): MDHEN, SYDVKM. CDR3 length equals 15 residues. V shed 7 bases, J shed 5 bases, and the junction held 8 bases outside the gene matches. The CDR3 DNA sequence: TGTGCCAGCAATACGGACAGGGGGAGCTATCAGCCCCAGCATTTT. Its translation: CASNTDRGSYQPQHF.

This sequence joins TRBV7-3 and TRBJ2-7; TRBD1 might be the D (5 bases). Trimming took off 3 bases at V and 0 bases at J, with 12 bases between the two ends. From germline, CDR1 is SGHTA and CDR2 FQGTGA. This CDR3 contains 15 residues. CDR3 loop: CASSLERQSSYEQYF. CDR3 bases: TGTGCCAGCAGCTTGGAGAGACAGAGCTCCTACGAGCAGTACTTC.

This chain connects TRBV7-8 to TRBJ2-7; perhaps TRBD2 as D (6 bases). V lost 5 bases to trimming and J lost 2 bases, with 13 bases between them. Per germline, CDR1 SGHVS and CDR2 FQNEAQ. CDR3 length equals 14 residues. This chain's CDR3 is CASSPRENPYEQYF. In DNA form, the CDR3 reads TGTGCCAGCAGCCCCCGGGAGAACCCCTACGAGCAGTACTTC.

The gene calls are TRBV15 and TRBJ2-7; TRBD1 aligns across 12 bases. The CDR3 length is 18 residues. J lost 3 bases, V lost 1 base, and 10 bases had no gene match. Germline V gene sequence: CDR1 LNHNV, CDR2 YYDKDF (reference sequence). The CDR3 loop is CATSRGTGTGGRYYEQYF. CDR3 DNA sequence: TGTGCCACCAGCAGAGGTACCGGGACAGGGGGCCGCTACTACGAGCAGTACTTC.

The chain links TRBV5-3 to TRBJ2-3, with D possibly being TRBD1 (5 bases). TRBV5-3 is placed among ORFs of uncertain function. CDR3 size: 13 residues. Between the trimmed V and J ends, which lost 6 bases and 2 bases, there was a span of 10 bases. CDR3 amino acids: CARKGQHTDTQYF. DNA for the CDR3: TGTGCCAGAAAGGGGCAACACACAGATACGCAGTATTTT.

This chain connects TRBV20-1 to TRBJ2-5; maybe TRBD2 (5 bases). The V and J ends lost 0 bases and 0 bases respectively, with 11 bases between them. Germline V gene sequence: CDR1 DFQATT, CDR2 SNEGSKA (reference sequence). The CDR3 contains 15 residues. CDR3 loop: CSARDGLADQETQYF. The CDR3, as DNA: TGCAGTGCTAGAGATGGTCTAGCAGACCAAGAGACCCAGTACTTC.

The V call is TRBV29-1, the J call TRBJ2-7; 9 nucleotides match TRBD1. J lost 4 bases, V lost 3 bases, and 7 bases had no gene match. Looked up from germline, CDR1 is SQVTM and CDR2 is ANQGSEA. The CDR3 has 14 residues. The CDR3 bases are TGCAGCGTTGATATAACAGGGGGCGGTTACGAGCAGTACTTC. Translation: CSVDITGGGYEQYF.

This clonotype was observed once. The CDR3 carries no conserved terminal phenylalanine or tryptophan, so it likely arises from a read error. This sequence joins TRBV6-1 and TRBJ1-2; 10 nucleotides align to TRBD1. With 8 bases clipped from V and 5 bases from J, the junction kept 8 bases outside the gene matches. This CDR3 is 14 amino acids long. Germline lookup yields CDR1 MNHNS and CDR2 SASEGT. The CDR3 sequence is CASRVDRGLYGYTC. The CDR3 coding sequence is TGTGCCAGCCGGGTTGACAGGGGGCTTTATGGCTACACCTGC.

V and J are TRBV20-1 and TRBJ2-3; D ambiguous. The CDR3 contains 11 residues. Germline CDR1 is DFQATT and CDR2 is SNEGSKA (reference sequence). V was trimmed by 6 bases and J by 1 base, leaving 5 bases between them. CDR3 loop: CSAGGTDTQYF. The CDR3 DNA reads TGCAGTGCCGGAGGCACAGATACGCAGTATTTT.

This chain uses TRBV19 with TRBJ1-2, with D possibly TRBD1 on 5 matching bases. The germline gives CDR1 LNHDA, CDR2 SQIVND (reference sequence). V was pared by 3 bases and J by 7 bases, with 12 bases between. The CDR3 covers 13 residues. CDR3 nucleotides: TGTGCCAGTAGTATCGAGGGACGGCGTGGCTACACCTTC. Translated: CASSIEGRRGYTF.